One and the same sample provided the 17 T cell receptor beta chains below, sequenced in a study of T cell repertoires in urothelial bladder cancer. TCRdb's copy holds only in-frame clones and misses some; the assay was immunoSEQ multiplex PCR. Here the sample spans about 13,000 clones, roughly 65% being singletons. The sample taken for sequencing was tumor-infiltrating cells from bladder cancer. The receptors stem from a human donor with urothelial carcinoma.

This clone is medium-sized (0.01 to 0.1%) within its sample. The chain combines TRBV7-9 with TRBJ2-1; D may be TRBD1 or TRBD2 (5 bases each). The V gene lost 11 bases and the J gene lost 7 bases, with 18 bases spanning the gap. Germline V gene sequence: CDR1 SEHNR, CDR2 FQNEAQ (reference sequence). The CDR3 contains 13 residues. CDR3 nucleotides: TGTGCCGGGGGAGACTTTCCGCGGAATGAGCAGTTCTTC. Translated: CAGGDFPRNEQFF.

The CDR3 protein is CASSQDEGARSPLHF. In DNA form, the CDR3 reads TGTGCCAGCAGCCAAGATGAGGGGGCTCGTTCACCCCTCCACTTT. The V gene is TRBV4-2, the J gene TRBJ1-6, with 7 bases fitting TRBD1. The CDR3 consists of 15 residues. With V trimmed by 0 bases and J by 9 bases, 5 bases remained unmatched. Germline assignment: CDR1 LGHNA and CDR2 YNFKEQ.

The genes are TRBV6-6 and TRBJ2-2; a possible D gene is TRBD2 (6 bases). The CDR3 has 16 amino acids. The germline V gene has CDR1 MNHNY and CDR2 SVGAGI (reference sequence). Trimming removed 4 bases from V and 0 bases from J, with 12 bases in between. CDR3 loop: CASSSAGRTNTGELFF. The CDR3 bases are TGTGCCAGCAGTTCCGCGGGACGGACGAACACCGGGGAGCTGTTTTTT.

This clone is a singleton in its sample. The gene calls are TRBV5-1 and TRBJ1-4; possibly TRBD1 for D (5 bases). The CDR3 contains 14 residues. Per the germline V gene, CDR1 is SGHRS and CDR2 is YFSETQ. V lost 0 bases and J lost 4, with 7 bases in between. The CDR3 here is CASSLGDSNEKLFF. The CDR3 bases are TGCGCCAGCAGCTTGGGTGACAGTAATGAAAAACTGTTTTTT.

CDR3 in DNA: TGTGCCAGCAGCTTGGAGGCCATAAAGACAGATACGCAGTATTTT. Its translation is CASSLEAIKTDTQYF. V usage is TRBV5-4 and J usage is TRBJ2-3; D remains ambiguous. CDR3 size: 15 residues. V was clipped by 0 bases and J by 3 bases, with 11 bases between them. Per germline, CDR1 SGHNT and CDR2 YYREEE (reference sequence).

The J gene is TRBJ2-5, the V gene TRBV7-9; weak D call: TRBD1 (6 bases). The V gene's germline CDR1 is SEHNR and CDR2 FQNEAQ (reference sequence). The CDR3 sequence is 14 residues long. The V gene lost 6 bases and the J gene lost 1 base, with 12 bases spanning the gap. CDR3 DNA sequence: TGTGCCAGCAGTTCCACAGGGACCCAAGAGACCCAGTACTTC. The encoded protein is CASSSTGTQETQYF.

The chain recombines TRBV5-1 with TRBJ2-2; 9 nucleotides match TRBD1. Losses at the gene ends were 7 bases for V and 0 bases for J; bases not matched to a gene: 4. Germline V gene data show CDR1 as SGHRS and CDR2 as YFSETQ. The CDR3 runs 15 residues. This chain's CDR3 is CASARQGANTGELFF. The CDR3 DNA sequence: TGCGCCAGCGCTCGACAGGGGGCGAACACCGGGGAGCTGTTTTTT.

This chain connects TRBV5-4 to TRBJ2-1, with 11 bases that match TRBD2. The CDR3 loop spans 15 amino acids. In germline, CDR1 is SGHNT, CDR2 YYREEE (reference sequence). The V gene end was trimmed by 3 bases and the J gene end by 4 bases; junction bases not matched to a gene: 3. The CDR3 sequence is CASSSASGGYNEQFF. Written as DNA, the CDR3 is TGTGCCAGCAGCTCCGCTAGCGGGGGGTACAATGAGCAGTTCTTC.

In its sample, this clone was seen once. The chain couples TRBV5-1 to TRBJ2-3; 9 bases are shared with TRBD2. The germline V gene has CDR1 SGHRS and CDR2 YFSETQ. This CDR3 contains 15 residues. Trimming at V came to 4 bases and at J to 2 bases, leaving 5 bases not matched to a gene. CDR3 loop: CASSPGLANTDTQYF. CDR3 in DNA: TGCGCCAGCAGCCCCGGACTAGCGAACACAGATACGCAGTATTTT.

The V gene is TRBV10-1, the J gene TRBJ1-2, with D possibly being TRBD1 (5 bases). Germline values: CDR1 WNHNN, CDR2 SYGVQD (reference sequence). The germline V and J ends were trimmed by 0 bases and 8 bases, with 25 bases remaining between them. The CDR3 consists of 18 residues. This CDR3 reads CASSESRALRGIWRGYTF. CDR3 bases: TGCGCCAGCAGTGAGTCGAGGGCCCTTCGGGGCATTTGGAGGGGCTACACCTTC.

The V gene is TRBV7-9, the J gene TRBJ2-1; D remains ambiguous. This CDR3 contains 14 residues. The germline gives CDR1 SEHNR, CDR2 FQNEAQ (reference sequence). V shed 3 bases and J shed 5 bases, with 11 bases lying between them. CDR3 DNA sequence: TGTGCCAGCAGCTTTCCGTGGCGCCACAATGAGCAGTTCTTC. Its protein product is CASSFPWRHNEQFF.

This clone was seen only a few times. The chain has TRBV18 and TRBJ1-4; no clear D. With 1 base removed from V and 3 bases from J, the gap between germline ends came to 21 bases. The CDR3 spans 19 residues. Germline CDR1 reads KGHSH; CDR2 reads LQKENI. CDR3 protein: CASSPLPLVGNPANEKLFF. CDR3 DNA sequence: TGTGCCAGCTCACCACTTCCTTTAGTGGGGAATCCAGCTAATGAAAAACTGTTTTTT.

The CDR3 reads CASSLWQPNTEAFF. The CDR3 DNA follows: TGTGCCAGCAGCTTGTGGCAGCCGAACACTGAAGCTTTCTTT. J is TRBJ1-1 and V is TRBV5-8; no clear D. Germline values: CDR1 SGHTS, CDR2 YDEGEE. The CDR3 consists of 14 residues. Trimming shortened V by 1 base and J by 1 base, and 8 bases separated the two germline ends.

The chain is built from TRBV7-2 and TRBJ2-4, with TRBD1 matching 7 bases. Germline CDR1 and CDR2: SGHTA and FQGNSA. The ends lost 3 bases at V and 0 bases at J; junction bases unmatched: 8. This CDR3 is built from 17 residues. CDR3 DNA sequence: TGTGCCAGCAGCTTTAACCAGGGGGAAATAGCCAAAAACATTCAGTACTTC. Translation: CASSFNQGEIAKNIQYF.

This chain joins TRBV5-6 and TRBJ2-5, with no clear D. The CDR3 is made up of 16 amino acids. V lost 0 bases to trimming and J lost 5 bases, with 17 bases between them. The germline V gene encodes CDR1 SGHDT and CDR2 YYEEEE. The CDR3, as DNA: TGTGCCAGCAGCTTGGCCGGTAGTAGGCGTTGGGAGACCCAGTACTTC. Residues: CASSLAGSRRWETQYF.

CDR3 bases: TGTGCCAGCAGTGTGTTAGGGTGGGAGACCCAGTACTTC. Translated, it gives CASSVLGWETQYF. The chain couples TRBV6-1 to TRBJ2-5; D is unclear. V lost 4 bases to trimming and J lost 5 bases, with 11 bases between them. Germline V gene sequence: CDR1 MNHNS, CDR2 SASEGT. The CDR3 has 13 residues.

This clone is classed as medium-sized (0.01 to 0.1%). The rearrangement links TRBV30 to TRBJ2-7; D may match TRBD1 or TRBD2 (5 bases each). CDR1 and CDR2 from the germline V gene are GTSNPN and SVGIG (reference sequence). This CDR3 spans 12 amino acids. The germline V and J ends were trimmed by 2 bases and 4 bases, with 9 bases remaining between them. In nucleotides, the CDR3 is TGTGCCTGGAGTCGGGACGGTTACGAGCAGTACGTC. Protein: CAWSRDGYEQYV.